This T cell receptor beta chain was documented in a study of PD-1 blockade in classical Hodgkin lymphoma. Study details: Patients in the cohort were put on intravenous nivolumab, 3 mg/kg every 2 weeks. Overall study results and limits: Those patients who began receiving nivolumab less than 1 year after ASCT had lower diversity, and they were excluded. TCR diversity rose significantly by C4D1 in CD4+ but not CD8+ cells. At baseline, newly diagnosed patients reportedly showed less TCR diversity than healthy donors.

With no exception, relapse followed autologous stem cell transplantation in all patients, and brentuximab vedotin exposure varied. Negative magnetic selection isolated CD4+ T cells from thawed PBMCs. CDR1 is SGHTA, CDR2 FQGNSA, per germline. The CDR3 is 15 residues long. Trimming stripped 4 bases from V and 4 bases from J, with 14 bases between. A remark on this clone: Its specificity is not known.

TCRdb's table, derived via immunoSEQ multiplex PCR, lists solely in-frame clones and lacks some. The sample has fewer than 7,500 clones, almost 80% seen once. The clonotype originates from a human donor with classical Hodgkin lymphoma. The specimen comprised CD4+ T cells from blood, sampled at baseline. This rearrangement joins TRBV7-2 to TRBJ1-3, with D possibly being TRBD1 (5 bases). The CDR3 reads CASSSGGGRGNTIYF. CDR3 DNA sequence: TGTGCCAGCAGCTCCGGGGGAGGGCGCGGAAACACCATATATTTT. The full variable domain, completed using reference TRBV7-2 and TRBJ1-3, is GAGVSQSPSNKVTEKGKDVELRCDPISGHTALYWYRQSLGQGLEFLIYFQGNSAPDKSGLPSDRFSAERTGGSVSTLTIQRTQQEDSAVYLCASSSGGGRGNTIYFGEGSWLTVV.